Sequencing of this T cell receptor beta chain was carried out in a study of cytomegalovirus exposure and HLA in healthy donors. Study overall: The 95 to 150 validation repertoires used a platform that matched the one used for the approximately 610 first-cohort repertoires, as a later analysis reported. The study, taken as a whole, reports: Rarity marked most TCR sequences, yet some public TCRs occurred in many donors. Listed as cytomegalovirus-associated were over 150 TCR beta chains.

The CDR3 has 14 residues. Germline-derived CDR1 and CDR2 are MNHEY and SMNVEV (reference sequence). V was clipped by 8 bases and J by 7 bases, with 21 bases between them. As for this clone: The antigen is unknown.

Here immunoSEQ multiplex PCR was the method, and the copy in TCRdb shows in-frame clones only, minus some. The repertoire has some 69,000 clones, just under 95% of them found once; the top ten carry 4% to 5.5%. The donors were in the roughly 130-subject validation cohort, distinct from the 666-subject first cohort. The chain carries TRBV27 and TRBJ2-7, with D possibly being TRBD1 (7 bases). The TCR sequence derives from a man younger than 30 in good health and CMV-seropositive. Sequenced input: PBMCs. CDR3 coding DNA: TGTGCCAGCCGGGGGACAGCGTCCGCCCCTGAGCAGTACTTC. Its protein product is CASRGTASAPEQYF.